The 5 T cell receptor beta chains below all came from one sample that was sequenced in a study of CD8+CD57+ T cells in acquired aplastic anemia. Individuals selected for sequencing had exhibited CD8+CD57+ cell expansion on flow cytometry. According to the study, genomic DNA was the template for TCR beta VDJ and CDR3 profiling. TCRdb redid the calling of the reads with MiXCR, one entry per CDR3 protein. The table includes under 200,000 distinct CDR3 sequences, less than 60% detected once. Sequencing input: sorted CD4+, CD8+, or CD8+CD57+ T cells (not recorded which) from PBMCs. The receptors come from a human donor with aplastic anemia.

The CDR3 coding sequence is TGTGCCACCAGTACAGGGGGCGCTGGGGCCAACGTCCTGACTTTC. Translated: CATSTGGAGANVLTF. The chain uses TRBV15 and TRBJ2-6, with 9 positions matching TRBD1. There are 15 residues in the CDR3. Losses at the gene ends were 6 bases for V and 2 bases for J; bases not matched to a gene: 2. CDR1 is LNHNV, CDR2 YYDKDF, per germline (reference sequence).

V is TRBV24-1 and J is TRBJ2-3, with D uncertain. Germline V gives CDR1 KGHDR, CDR2 SFDVKD. This CDR3 is built from 14 residues. Between the trimmed V and J ends, which lost 6 bases and 2 bases, there was a span of 11 bases. CDR3 sequence reads: CATSSTTFTDTQYF. CDR3 bases: TGTGCCACCAGTAGTACAACCTTCACAGATACGCAGTATTTT.

To note about this clonotype: Since a much larger clone is just one base distant, this may be a read error. The CDR3 ends on some other residue instead of the conserved phenylalanine or tryptophan, so this is likely a read error. This rearrangement joins TRBV12-5 to TRBJ2-2; D ambiguous. The CDR3 totals 15 residues. Germline assignment: CDR1 LGHNT and CDR2 FRNRAP. Trimming removed 6 bases from V and 1 base from J, with 12 bases in between. CDR3 residues: CASGPGPMNTGELFL. Written as DNA, the CDR3 is TGTGCTAGTGGGCCTGGACCGATGAACACCGGGGAGCTGTTTCTT.

In this sample, this clonotype turned up once. One junction end does not reproduce the germline sequence, and a read error may be involved. This rearrangement joins TRBV29-1 to TRBJ2-1; TRBD2 aligns across 9 bases. From germline, CDR1 is SQVTM and CDR2 ANQGSEA. The CDR3 is 14 residues long. CDR3 sequence reads: CSVERGRASDEQSF. The CDR3 region has the DNA TGCAGCGTTGAACGCGGGAGGGCCTCCGATGAGCAGTCCTTC.

This clonotype showed up just once. The chain links TRBV7-2 to TRBJ1-4; D possibly corresponds to TRBD1 (6 bases). CDR3 length: 15 amino acids. Trimming shortened V by 5 bases and J by 2 bases, and 12 bases separated the two germline ends. CDR1 is SGHTA, CDR2 FQGNSA, per germline. The CDR3 DNA sequence: TGTGCCAGCAGCGCGCAGAGGGGGACTAATGAAAAACTGTTTTTT. Its protein product is CASSAQRGTNEKLFF.